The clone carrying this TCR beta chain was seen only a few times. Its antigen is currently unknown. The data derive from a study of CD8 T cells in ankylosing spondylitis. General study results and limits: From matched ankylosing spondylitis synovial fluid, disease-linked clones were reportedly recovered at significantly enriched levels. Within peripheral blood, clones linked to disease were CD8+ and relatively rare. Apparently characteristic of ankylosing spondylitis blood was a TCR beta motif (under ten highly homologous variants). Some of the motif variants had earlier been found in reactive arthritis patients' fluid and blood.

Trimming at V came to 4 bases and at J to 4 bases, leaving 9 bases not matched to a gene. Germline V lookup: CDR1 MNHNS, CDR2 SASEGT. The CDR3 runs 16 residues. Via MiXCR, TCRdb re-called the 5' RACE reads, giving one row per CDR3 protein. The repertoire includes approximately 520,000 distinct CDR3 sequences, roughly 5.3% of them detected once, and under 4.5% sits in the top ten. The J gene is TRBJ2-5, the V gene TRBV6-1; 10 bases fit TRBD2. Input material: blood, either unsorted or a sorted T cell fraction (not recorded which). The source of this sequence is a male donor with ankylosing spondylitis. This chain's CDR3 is CASSGFSGGFAETQYF. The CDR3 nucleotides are TGTGCCAGCAGTGGTTTTAGCGGGGGGTTTGCAGAGACCCAGTACTTC.